The present entry profiles one T cell receptor beta chain with its context. Germline CDR1 and CDR2: SEHNR and FQNEAQ (reference sequence). Trimming cost V 5 bases and J 4 bases, with 8 bases left between them. The CDR3 totals 13 residues. These data originate in a study of blood T cell repertoires in COVID-19. Looking at the study overall: Samples taken during acute and convalescent COVID-19 were collected in the United States, Italy and Spain.

Assignment of participants to cohorts was predicated upon participant-reported clinical history. In the authors' methods: Reference gene primers were amplified, and this amplification served to estimate nucleated cell counts. Produced via immunoSEQ multiplex PCR; TCRdb's table is partial and in-frame only. V, J and clone size are taken as reported in that table, and D and trimming were inferred from the DNA itself. The data show 200,000 to 250,000 clones, 70% to 90% seen once. The rearrangement uses TRBV7-9 and TRBJ1-4; D not resolved. The clonotype comes from a man younger than 40 who had recovered from COVID-19. Sequences were obtained from PBMCs or T cells enriched from blood (not recorded which). DNA of the CDR3: TGTGCCAGCAGCCAATCGGGTAATGAAAAACTGTTTTTT. Encoded protein: CASSQSGNEKLFF.